The 31 T cell receptor beta chains in this list originate from one sample, sequenced in a study of blood T cells in healthy people across ages. Through a sample-barcoded 5' primer and a J-beta primer mix, a second PCR was run for roughly 6 to 12 cycles. Each CDR3 protein gets one entry after TCRdb re-called the 5' RACE reads with MiXCR. The sample comprises roughly 800,000 distinct CDR3 sequences, 40% to 65% of which are singletons, and approximately 41% rests with the top ten. The sample consisted of blood. Source of these receptors: an elderly man in good health.

This clonotype came up a few times. The chain links TRBV7-2 to TRBJ2-5; D is uncertain. The CDR3 loop spans 12 amino acids. The V and J ends lost 1 base and 8 bases respectively, with 8 bases between them. Germline-derived CDR1 and CDR2 are SGHTA and FQGNSA. CDR3 nucleotide sequence: TGTGCCAGCAGCTTAGATCGTGGAACCCAGTACTTC. Protein: CASSLDRGTQYF.

This clonotype has ten or more counts. This chain joins TRBV13 and TRBJ2-3, with D possibly being TRBD1 (6 bases). Trimming took 5 bases from V and 6 from J, leaving 12 bases between them. This CDR3 is built from 13 residues. CDR1 is PRHDT, CDR2 FYEKMQ, per germline (reference sequence). DNA for the CDR3: TGTGCCAGCAGCGTCTCCACAGGGGATACGCAGTATTTT. Amino acids: CASSVSTGDTQYF.

This clonotype was counted a single time. This chain joins TRBV28 and TRBJ1-4, with D maybe TRBD1 (5 bases). This CDR3 spans 14 amino acids. V was clipped by 1 base and J by 9 bases, with 12 bases between them. Germline assignment: CDR1 MDHEN and CDR2 SYDVKM. The CDR3, as DNA: TGTGCCAGCAGTTTATTGGCAGGGAGTAAAAAACTGTTTTTT. Encoded protein: CASSLLAGSKKLFF. The whole variable domain, remainder taken from reference TRBV28 and TRBJ1-4, is DVKVTQSSRYLVKRTGEKVFLECVQDMDHENMFWYRQDPGLGLRLIYFSYDVKMKEKGDIPEGYSVSREKKERFSLILESASTNQTSMYLCASSLLAGSKKLFFGSGTQLSVL.

The CDR3 reads CASSALLRNSPLHF. The CDR3 bases are TGTGCCAGCAGTGCCCTTCTTCGGAATTCACCCCTCCACTTT. J is TRBJ1-6 and V is TRBV2; D is unresolved. Trimming removed 4 bases at V and 7 bases at J, with 11 bases between. There are 14 residues in the CDR3. Germline CDR1 SNHLY, CDR2 FYNNEI.

The rearrangement uses TRBV20-1 and TRBJ2-4; unclear D gene. There are 15 residues in the CDR3. Trimming removed 6 bases at V and 1 base at J, with 16 bases between. Germline assignment: CDR1 DFQATT and CDR2 SNEGSKA (reference sequence). CDR3 DNA sequence: TGCAGTGCCCTGGTTGGGGTTGGGGCCAAAAACATTCAGTACTTC. As protein: CSALVGVGAKNIQYF.

The V gene is TRBV27, the J gene TRBJ2-1, with TRBD1 identical over 7 bases. Germline V gives CDR1 MNHEY, CDR2 SMNVEV (reference sequence). This CDR3 has 15 amino acids. J was trimmed by 7 bases and V by 2 bases; bases with no gene match: 8. CDR3 loop: CASSLNRGIDNEQFF. The CDR3 DNA sequence: TGTGCCAGCAGTTTAAACAGGGGAATAGATAATGAGCAGTTCTTC.

Regarding this clonotype: This clone may be a read error of a much larger clone one base away. The chain recombines TRBV21-1 with TRBJ2-7. TRBV21-1 represents a pseudogene. The CDR3 sequence is 15 residues long. CDR3 sequence (DNA): TGTGCCAGCAGCAAATGCGGTCACAGAGCCTACGAGCAGTACTTC. It yields the protein CASSKCGHRAYEQYF.

In DNA form, the CDR3 reads TGTGCCAGCAGTGAAACTCAGGGTCCCTACGAGCAGTACTTC. As protein: CASSETQGPYEQYF. The chain links TRBV6-1 to TRBJ2-4; possibly TRBD1 for D (5 bases). Matching the DNA end better, TRBJ2-7 makes the J call doubtful. The length of the CDR3 is 14 residues. The V gene's germline CDR1 is MNHNS and CDR2 SASEGT.

The chain joins TRBV11-2 to TRBJ2-6; perhaps TRBD1 as D (6 bases). From germline, CDR1 is SGHAT and CDR2 FQNNGV. The CDR3 is made up of 15 amino acids. The ends were cut back, 5 bases at V and 3 bases at J, with 11 bases in the middle. This CDR3 reads CASSQGRGGANVLTF. DNA for the CDR3: TGTGCCAGCAGCCAGGGGCGTGGTGGGGCCAACGTCCTGACTTTC.

This rearrangement joins TRBV29-1 to TRBJ2-5; 7 bases fit TRBD1. Trimming took 5 bases from V and 5 from J; bases not matched to a gene: 5. This CDR3 comprises 12 residues. Per the germline V gene, CDR1 is SQVTM and CDR2 is ANQGSEA. This CDR3 is CSVQTGSETQYF. The DNA of the CDR3 is TGCAGCGTTCAGACAGGGTCGGAGACCCAGTACTTC.

This clonotype came up a few times. The DNA for the CDR3 is TGTGCCACCAGCAGGACTAGCGGCTACAATGAGCAGTTCTTC. Its translation is CATSRTSGYNEQFF. The chain couples TRBV15 to TRBJ2-1, with 9 bases fitting TRBD2. Unmatched junction bases numbered 0, after V lost 3 bases and J lost 3 bases. Germline V gene data show CDR1 as LNHNV and CDR2 as YYDKDF (reference sequence). The CDR3 sequence is 14 residues long.

The chain combines TRBV27 with TRBJ1-2; a weak D match, TRBD1 (6 bases). In germline, CDR1 is MNHEY, CDR2 SMNVEV (reference sequence). Trimming shortened V by 6 bases and J by 11 bases, and 22 bases separated the two germline ends. The CDR3 consists of 14 residues. The CDR3: CASSPTGGASGYTF. CDR3 coding DNA: TGTGCCAGCAGCCCAACGGGGGGCGCGAGTGGTTACACCTTC.

CDR3 sequence (DNA): TGCAGTGCTAGAGATCGTCTAGAGGGGGGGAGAGATAAGCAGTTCTTC. The encoded protein is CSARDRLEGGRDKQFF. The rearrangement links TRBV20-1 to TRBJ2-1; a possible D gene is TRBD2 (7 bases). V dropped 0 bases and J dropped 11 bases, with 23 bases sitting between them. Germline lookup yields CDR1 DFQATT and CDR2 SNEGSKA (reference sequence). The CDR3 extends over 16 amino acids.

This chain joins TRBV5-1 and TRBJ1-6, with D unclear. The CDR3 totals 16 residues. CDR1 and CDR2 (germline): SGHRS, YFSETQ. The V end lost 0 bases, the J end lost 8 bases, and 15 bases lay between the germline ends. CDR3 residues: CASSLGLPGSDSPLHF. CDR3 bases: TGCGCCAGCAGCTTGGGGCTACCCGGTTCCGATTCACCCCTCCACTTT.

The chain recombines TRBV6-4 with TRBJ1-1; maybe TRBD1 (6 bases). The CDR3 has 15 amino acids. V shed 4 bases and J shed 1 base, with 13 bases lying between them. Germline assignment: CDR1 MRHNA and CDR2 SNTAGT. CDR3 nucleotide sequence: TGTGCCAGCAGTGTTCAGGGGTCCCCGAACACTGAAGCTTTCTTT. It yields the protein CASSVQGSPNTEAFF.

J is TRBJ1-1 and V is TRBV11-1, with D unresolved. This CDR3 spans 16 amino acids. Germline CDR1 SGHAT, CDR2 FQDESV (reference sequence). Trimming removed 5 bases from V and 0 bases from J, with 16 bases in between. For the CDR3, the DNA is TGTGCCAGCAGCCCCCCGGCTTTACGGGTGAACACTGAAGCTTTCTTT. Its protein product is CASSPPALRVNTEAFF.

This chain links TRBV6-1 with TRBJ2-7, with unresolved D. Germline-derived CDR1 and CDR2 are MNHNS and SASEGT. The CDR3 is 15 residues long. V was pared by 5 bases and J by 0 bases, with 14 bases between. The CDR3 DNA is TGTGCCAGCAGTCCGCGGCAGGCCGGCTCCTACGAGCAGTACTTC. Translation gives CASSPRQAGSYEQYF.

The rearrangement joins TRBV5-1 to TRBJ2-7; TRBD2 matches at 7 bases. Germline V CDR1 and CDR2: SGHRS, YFSETQ. J was trimmed by 0 bases and V by 3 bases; bases with no gene match: 6. CDR3 length equals 15 residues. The CDR3 loop reads CASSSGLQSSYEQYF. CDR3 coding DNA: TGCGCCAGCAGCTCGGGACTACAGAGCTCCTACGAGCAGTACTTC.

This clonotype was counted between two and nine times. The chain recombines TRBV10-3 with TRBJ2-7, with D possibly TRBD1 on 5 matching bases. The V gene's germline CDR1 is ENHRY and CDR2 SYGVKD. CDR3 length: 13 amino acids. The ends were cut back, 4 bases at V and 2 bases at J, with 9 bases in the middle. This CDR3 reads CAISAAGTYEQYF. Written as DNA, the CDR3 is TGTGCCATCAGTGCGGCAGGGACCTACGAGCAGTACTTC.

The V gene is TRBV6-5, the J gene TRBJ2-7; no firm D call. The CDR3 has 14 amino acids. V was shortened by 2 bases and J by 2 bases, with 10 bases between the two germline ends. Germline loops: CDR1 MNHEY, CDR2 SVGAGI. CDR3 loop: CASSYEQPPYEQYF. CDR3 DNA sequence: TGTGCCAGCAGTTACGAGCAGCCGCCCTACGAGCAGTACTTC.

The chain is built from TRBV5-5 and TRBJ2-5; TRBD1 agrees at 9 bases. J lost 2 bases, V lost 3 bases, and 11 bases had no gene match. Per the germline V gene, CDR1 is SGHKS and CDR2 is YYEKEE (reference sequence). CDR3 length: 17 amino acids. The CDR3: CASSSGQGGSTQETQYF. CDR3 nucleotides: TGTGCCAGCAGCTCGGGACAGGGAGGAAGCACGCAAGAGACCCAGTACTTC.

A few counts support this clonotype. The chain has TRBV3-1 and TRBJ2-1, with 9 bases aligning to TRBD2. From germline, CDR1 is LGHDT and CDR2 YNNKEL (reference sequence). The CDR3 has 15 amino acids. The V segment lost 4 bases and the J segment 6 bases; nucleotides outside the gene matches: 7. CDR3 residues: CASSPEGTSFNEQFF. The CDR3, as DNA: TGTGCCAGCAGCCCCGAAGGGACTAGCTTCAATGAGCAGTTCTTC.

This sequence joins TRBV7-9 and TRBJ1-4, with TRBD1 matching over 8 bases. This CDR3 is 14 amino acids long. V lost 5 bases to trimming and J lost 6 bases; unmatched junction nucleotides: 5. Germline CDR1 and CDR2: SEHNR and FQNEAQ (reference sequence). The CDR3 protein is CASSRGQEDEKLFF. CDR3 DNA: TGTGCCAGCAGCCGGGGACAGGAGGATGAAAAACTGTTTTTT.

J is TRBJ2-1 and V is TRBV7-9; 10 bases align to TRBD2. Germline V gene data show CDR1 as SEHNR and CDR2 as FQNEAQ (reference sequence). With V trimmed by 6 bases and J by 7 bases, 6 bases remained unmatched. The CDR3 consists of 14 residues. The CDR3 protein is CASRSGRGGNEQFF. The CDR3 DNA follows: TGTGCCAGCAGGAGCGGGAGGGGGGGTAATGAGCAGTTCTTC.

This clonotype was seen a few times. The chain carries TRBV20-1 and TRBJ2-1; 7 bases line up with TRBD1. Germline V gene data show CDR1 as DFQATT and CDR2 as SNEGSKA (reference sequence). This CDR3 is 13 amino acids long. Trimming at V came to 6 bases and at J to 6 bases, leaving 8 bases not matched to a gene. The CDR3 DNA follows: TGCAGTGCGACCGGGACAGACGGCAATGAGCAGTTCTTC. As protein: CSATGTDGNEQFF.

This clonotype has just a few counts. The chain joins TRBV7-2 to TRBJ1-2; 11 nucleotides align to TRBD1. CDR1 SGHTA and CDR2 FQGNSA come from the germline V gene. The V segment lost 5 bases and the J segment 4 bases; nucleotides outside the gene matches: 3. The CDR3 is 14 amino acids. The CDR3 loop reads CASSQGQGAYGYTF. The CDR3 nucleotides read TGTGCCAGCAGCCAAGGACAGGGGGCCTATGGCTACACCTTC.

V usage is TRBV2 and J usage is TRBJ2-7; D is perhaps TRBD1 (6 bases). CDR1 and CDR2 from the germline V gene are SNHLY and FYNNEI. V lost 5 bases and J 2 bases, leaving 10 bases between the germline ends. This CDR3 is built from 13 residues. The CDR3 DNA reads as TGTGCCAGCAGTAAGGACAGACCCTACGAGCAGTACGTC. Protein product: CASSKDRPYEQYV.

At least ten counts were recorded for this clonotype. V usage is TRBV15 and J usage is TRBJ2-5; no clear D gene. The CDR3 loop spans 13 amino acids. Germline loops: CDR1 LNHNV, CDR2 YYDKDF (reference sequence). The V gene lost 5 bases and the J gene lost 5 bases, with 12 bases spanning the gap. CDR3 protein: CATSDLPGETQYF. The CDR3 DNA reads TGTGCCACCAGCGACCTCCCTGGGGAGACCCAGTACTTC. Together with reference TRBV15 and TRBJ2-5, the CDR3 gives the full variable domain: DAMVIQNPRYQVTQFGKPVTLSCSQTLNHNVMYWYQQKSSQAPKLLFHYYDKDFNNEADTPDNFQSRRPNTSFCFLDIRSPGLGDTAMYLCATSDLPGETQYFGPGTRLLVL.

The gene calls are TRBV2 and TRBJ2-4, with D unclear. The DNA end is a closer match to TRBJ2-7, so the J assignment may be wrong. The CDR3 is 14 amino acids. The V gene's germline CDR1 is SNHLY and CDR2 FYNNEI. This CDR3 reads CASSEDGAGYEQYF. In DNA form, the CDR3 reads TGTGCCAGCAGTGAAGACGGAGCAGGCTACGAGCAGTACTTC.

In regard to this clonotype: This likely comes from a read error, as the CDR3 has no conserved phenylalanine or tryptophan at its end. V gene TRBV11-2 combines with J gene TRBJ2-1, with TRBD1 matching 8 bases. CDR3 length: 12 amino acids. Germline V gives CDR1 SGHAT, CDR2 FQNNGV. Trimming at V came to 5 bases and at J to 10 bases, leaving 4 bases not matched to a gene. In DNA form, the CDR3 reads TGTGCCAGCAGCCGGACAGGGCGAGAGCAGTTCTTA. It translates to CASSRTGREQFL.

This clonotype was recorded a few times. The V call is TRBV10-3, the J call TRBJ2-7; 8 nucleotides align to TRBD2. Germline assignment: CDR1 ENHRY and CDR2 SYGVKD. The CDR3 covers 16 residues. V shed 0 bases, J shed 2 bases, and the junction held 6 bases outside the gene matches. The CDR3 DNA sequence: TGTGCCATCAGTGAGTCGAAACTAGCGGATCCCTACGAGCAGTACTTC. Protein: CAISESKLADPYEQYF.